These 20 T cell receptor beta chains were all obtained from the same sample, sequenced in a study of response to subunit inactivated influenza vaccine. TCRdb used MiXCR to reprocess the RT-PCR reads, holding one entry per CDR3 protein. The table records 530,000 or so distinct CDR3 sequences, approximately 24% of them present only once. The sequences come from CD4+ T cells sorted from PBMCs, collected 5 days after vaccination. These receptors all come from a man aged 50-60 years who received an inactivated influenza vaccine.

This clonotype has just a few counts. V usage is TRBV15 and J usage is TRBJ2-1; either TRBD1 or TRBD2 may supply D (5 bases each). With 0 bases removed from V and 6 bases from J, the gap between germline ends came to 15 bases. This CDR3 has 16 amino acids. CDR1 and CDR2 (germline): LNHNV, YYDKDF (reference sequence). CDR3 sequence (DNA): TGTGCCACCAGCAGAGATTTGGGGACCGTCCTCAATGAGCAGTTCTTC. This gives the protein CATSRDLGTVLNEQFF.

The chain uses TRBV6-1 and TRBJ2-7; D is perhaps TRBD1 (6 bases). V lost 6 bases, J lost 0 bases, and 21 bases lay in between. The germline CDR1 and CDR2 sequences are MNHNS and SASEGT. The CDR3 length is 17 residues. CDR3 DNA sequence: TGTGCCAGCAGAGGAGGACAGCGCGGTAAAATCTCCTACGAGCAGTACTTC. Encoded protein: CASRGGQRGKISYEQYF.

The J gene is TRBJ2-5, the V gene TRBV20-1; D is tentatively TRBD1 or TRBD2 (5 bases each). The V end lost 2 bases, the J end lost 5 bases, and 9 bases lay between the germline ends. Germline CDR1 is DFQATT and CDR2 is SNEGSKA (reference sequence). CDR3 length equals 12 residues. The CDR3 nucleotides are TGCAGTGCTAGACCGGGGACGGAGACCCAGTACTTC. Protein sequence: CSARPGTETQYF.

This clonotype was recorded a few times. V and J are TRBV7-2 and TRBJ2-3; TRBD2 aligns across 10 bases. Unmatched junction bases numbered 6, after V lost 5 bases and J lost 7 bases. CDR3 size: 14 residues. Per the germline V gene, CDR1 is SGHTA and CDR2 is FQGNSA. The CDR3 DNA reads as TGTGCCAGCAGCGTTAGCGGGGGGCGGCATACGCAGTATTTT. It yields the protein CASSVSGGRHTQYF.

V and J are TRBV28 and TRBJ1-4; D not resolved. V lost 7 bases and J lost 4, with 7 bases in between. Germline lookup yields CDR1 MDHEN and CDR2 SYDVKM. This CDR3 comprises 12 residues. The DNA for the CDR3 is TGTGCCAGCATGCAGAATAATGAAAAACTGTTTTTT. This encodes CASMQNNEKLFF.

This chain's CDR3 is CASSQEGQSYEQYF. The CDR3 DNA reads as TGCGCCAGCAGCCAAGAAGGACAGTCCTACGAGCAGTACTTC. The V call is TRBV4-1, the J call TRBJ2-7; tentatively, D is TRBD1 (6 bases). Trimming cost V 0 bases and J 1 base, with 7 bases left between them. CDR3 length: 14 amino acids. CDR1 is MGHRA and CDR2 is YSYEKL in the germline V gene.

In its sample, this clonotype was seen many times. The CDR3 here is CASSLRNTIYF. The CDR3 DNA reads as TGTGCCAGCAGTTTGCGAAACACCATATATTTT. The V gene is TRBV12-3 or TRBV12-4, the J gene TRBJ1-3; unclear D gene. Between the trimmed V and J ends, which lost 3 bases and 5 bases, there was a span of 2 bases. The CDR3 is 11 amino acids.

The sample holds a few counts of this clonotype. The chain employs TRBV5-1 and TRBJ2-7; 8 nucleotides line up with TRBD2. CDR1 is SGHRS and CDR2 is YFSETQ in the germline V gene. This CDR3 region has 15 residues. V gave up 0 bases and J gave up 7 bases; unmatched junction bases: 9. The DNA for the CDR3 is TGCGCCAGCAGCTTGGGAGCGGGGGCGAACCTGGAGCAGTACTTC. This gives the protein CASSLGAGANLEQYF.

The J gene is TRBJ2-3, the V gene TRBV6-5; 10 bases fit TRBD2. V was clipped by 2 bases and J by 6 bases; unmatched bases: 11. This CDR3 spans 17 amino acids. From germline, CDR1 is MNHEY and CDR2 SVGAGI. The chain's CDR3 is CASSYVASGSGLDTQYF. CDR3 bases: TGTGCCAGCAGTTACGTGGCTAGCGGGAGTGGTTTGGATACGCAGTATTTT.

V usage is TRBV6-2 or TRBV6-3 and J usage is TRBJ2-7; TRBD2 matches 7 bases. V lost 7 bases, J lost 1 base, and 7 bases stayed unmatched. Germline V gene data show CDR1 as MNHEY and CDR2 as SVGEGT. This CDR3 comprises 14 residues. CDR3: CASTRGSLSYEQYF. The CDR3 nucleotides are TGTGCCAGCACTCGCGGGAGCTTATCCTACGAGCAGTACTTC.

This chain uses TRBV5-5 with TRBJ1-1; D is perhaps TRBD1 (5 bases). In germline, CDR1 is SGHKS, CDR2 YYEKEE (reference sequence). CDR3 length: 15 residues. Trimming removed 2 bases at V and 1 base at J, with 12 bases between. In DNA, the CDR3 is TGTGCCAGCAGCTTCTCCGACAGCCCGAACACTGAAGCTTTCTTT. Residues: CASSFSDSPNTEAFF.

The CDR3 loop reads CASSPAGTSKGYEQYF. The CDR3 DNA reads as TGTGCCAGCAGCCCAGCCGGGACTAGCAAGGGCTACGAGCAGTACTTC. The J gene is TRBJ2-7, the V gene TRBV7-2, with 9 bases lining up with TRBD2. V lost 5 bases to trimming and J lost 3 bases; unmatched junction nucleotides: 11. CDR1 SGHTA and CDR2 FQGNSA come from the germline V gene. CDR3 length: 16 amino acids.

This clonotype was counted a few times. This chain connects TRBV7-9 to TRBJ1-2, with no clear D. The V end was cut by 3 bases, the J end by 4 bases, with 12 bases between. Per germline, CDR1 SEHNR and CDR2 FQNEAQ (reference sequence). This CDR3 has 14 residues. The CDR3: CASSFRTAFYGYTF. CDR3 DNA: TGTGCCAGCAGCTTCCGGACGGCTTTCTATGGCTACACCTTC.

The chain has TRBV20-1 and TRBJ2-7; 12 bases match TRBD2. J lost 2 bases, V lost 6 bases, and 5 bases had no gene match. The germline V gene encodes CDR1 DFQATT and CDR2 SNEGSKA (reference sequence). This CDR3 has 14 residues. CDR3 bases: TGCAGTGCGCCCGGACTAGCGGGAACCTACGAGCAGTACTTC. Protein product: CSAPGLAGTYEQYF.

The gene calls are TRBV7-9 and TRBJ2-6; D gene ambiguous. This CDR3 comprises 12 residues. The germline V and J ends were trimmed by 8 bases and 4 bases, with 6 bases remaining between them. CDR1 is SEHNR, CDR2 FQNEAQ, per germline (reference sequence). DNA for the CDR3: TGTGCCAGCTTTACCGGGGCCAACGTCCTGACTTTC. Its translation: CASFTGANVLTF.

The chain combines TRBV6-2 or TRBV6-3 with TRBJ2-1, with D perhaps given as TRBD1 or TRBD2 (5 bases each). Trimming cost V 7 bases and J 9 bases, with 19 bases left between them. This CDR3 has 14 amino acids. CDR1 and CDR2 from the germline V gene are MNHEY and SVGEGT. The CDR3 protein is CASTRQLGVGEQFF. The CDR3 DNA reads TGTGCCAGCACCCGGCAACTAGGGGTCGGTGAGCAGTTCTTC.

Ten or more counts support this clonotype. V gene TRBV29-1 combines with J gene TRBJ2-3; D possibly corresponds to TRBD2 (6 bases). V lost 1 base, J lost 5 bases, and 28 bases lay in between. The CDR3 extends over 19 amino acids. Germline CDR1 and CDR2: SQVTM and ANQGSEA. CDR3: CSVEVRSPSPRGVKDTQYF. The CDR3 DNA reads as TGCAGCGTTGAAGTTCGTTCGCCCTCCCCTCGCGGGGTGAAAGATACGCAGTATTTT.

This clonotype was seen only a few times. This chain joins TRBV10-3 and TRBJ2-6; D unresolved. Germline lookup yields CDR1 ENHRY and CDR2 SYGVKD. Between the trimmed V and J ends, which lost 4 bases and 4 bases, there was a span of 14 bases. The CDR3 has 16 amino acids. DNA for the CDR3: TGTGCCATCAGTGGACCCCACAGAGCCGGGGCCAACGTCCTGACTTTC. Amino acid sequence: CAISGPHRAGANVLTF.

The gene calls are TRBV4-3 and TRBJ2-1; the D is unclear. The germline CDR1 and CDR2 sequences are LGHNA and YSLEER. The V gene lost 0 bases and the J gene lost 4 bases, with 10 bases spanning the gap. CDR3 size: 15 residues. CDR3 DNA: TGCGCCAGCAGCCAAGACTCAGTCCCTTACAATGAGCAGTTCTTC. It yields the protein CASSQDSVPYNEQFF.

This clonotype came up a few times. The CDR3 DNA is TGTGCCATCAGTGAGTCACAACAGGAACCCTACGAGCAGTACTTC. Translation gives CAISESQQEPYEQYF. The chain couples TRBV10-3 to TRBJ2-7, with TRBD1 as a possible D gene (5 bases). The CDR3 is 15 amino acids. Trimming shortened V by 0 bases and J by 2 bases, and 11 bases separated the two germline ends. Germline CDR1 is ENHRY and CDR2 is SYGVKD.